This TCR beta chain was profiled in a study of T cells in Graves' hyperthyroidism and ophthalmopathy. Study-wide points: With a median lead of about 6.9 months before onset, the model predicted ophthalmopathy. Ophthalmopathy cases were set apart from stable hyperthyroidism by a 13 V-J model.

Amplification of TCR beta CDR3 regions was performed using RNA transcripts as template. The TCR CDR3 was amplified in a first-round RT-PCR using the HTBI primer set. In TCRdb, the multiplex PCR reads were re-called with MiXCR into one record per CDR3 protein. The sample shows roughly 510,000 distinct CDR3 sequences, about 45% of them seen only once. The CDR3 has 12 amino acids. Trimming shortened V by 7 bases and J by 3 bases, and 12 bases separated the two germline ends. In germline, CDR1 is SQVTM, CDR2 ANQGSEA. In its sample, this clonotype was seen many times. As yet, its antigen is unknown. What was sequenced was peripheral blood or thyroid tissue (not recorded which). The V and J genes are TRBV29-1 and TRBJ1-2; D is possibly TRBD1 (6 bases). This receptor was obtained from an adult woman with Graves' disease, either hyperthyroidism or ophthalmopathy (not recorded which). This chain's CDR3 is CSGEDSYYGYTF. CDR3 nucleotides: TGCAGCGGAGAGGACAGCTACTATGGCTACACCTTC. Full variable domain (remainder filled in from reference TRBV29-1 and TRBJ1-2): SAVISQKPSRDICQRGTSLTIQCQVDSQVTMMFWYRQQPGQSLTLIATANQGSEATYESGFVIDKFPISRPNLTFSTLTVSNMSPEDSSIYLCSGEDSYYGYTFGSGTRLTVV.